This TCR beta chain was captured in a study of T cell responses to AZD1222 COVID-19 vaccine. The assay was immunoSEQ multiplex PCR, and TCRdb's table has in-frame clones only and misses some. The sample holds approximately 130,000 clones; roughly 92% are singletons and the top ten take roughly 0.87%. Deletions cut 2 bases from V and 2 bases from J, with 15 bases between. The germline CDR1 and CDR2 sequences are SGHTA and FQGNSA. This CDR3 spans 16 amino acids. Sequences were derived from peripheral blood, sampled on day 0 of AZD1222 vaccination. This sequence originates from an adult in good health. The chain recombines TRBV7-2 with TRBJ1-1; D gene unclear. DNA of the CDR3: TGTGCCAGCAGCTTAAGCCATCAACAGCGAAACACTGAAGCTTTCTTT. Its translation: CASSLSHQQRNTEAFF.